This record covers a single TCR beta chain. What it binds is not known. The data stem from a study of cytomegalovirus exposure and HLA in healthy donors. Points from the study as a whole: It was confirmed in vitro that a few of the CMV-associated chains were specific for CMV antigens. HLA alleles showed associations with around 15,000 TCR beta sequences in a later analysis, at a 0.05 false discovery rate.

Each donor was nominally healthy when sampled (though unrecorded immune exposures were likely). Amplification used 60 Vbeta primers and 13 Jbeta primers. As handled by the study authors: There were around 80 million unique TCR beta chains by a later count, and about 11 million of them were shared. Here immunoSEQ multiplex PCR was the method, and the copy in TCRdb shows in-frame clones only, minus some. That table is the source of V, J and clone size, and D and trimming were worked out from the DNA. The sample contains approximately 170,000 clones, roughly four fifths of which appear only once. Sequencing was performed on PBMCs. This TCR came from a woman in her 30s in good health and CMV-seropositive.

The CDR3 protein is CAWSGLLQFQETQYF. In DNA form, the CDR3 reads TGTGCCTGGAGTGGCCTTCTCCAGTTCCAAGAGACCCAGTACTTC. The chain uses TRBV30 and TRBJ2-5, with unresolved D. Germline values: CDR1 GTSNPN, CDR2 SVGIG (reference sequence). This CDR3 has 15 residues. V gave up 1 base and J gave up 1 base, with 13 bases separating them.